Listed below are T cell receptor beta chains from one sample, sequenced in a study of blood T cell repertoires in COVID-19. Clones were sequenced by immunoSEQ multiplex PCR, and TCRdb holds only the in-frame ones, with some missing. The sample lists about 200,000 clones, around 85% seen once, with 15% to 20% in the top ten. Material for sequencing was PBMCs or T cells enriched from blood (not recorded which). The receptors were gathered from a man aged 35-49 years who had recovered from COVID-19. The CDR3 runs from the conserved cysteine through the conserved F or W. Fields, in order: D gene, J gene, V gene, clone size, CDR3 protein, CDR3 DNA. The D gene is left open where the match is weak. Clone size is given for some rows only: seen once, a few or many times, or a class if the clone is expanded.

D gene: NA
J gene: TRBJ2-7
V gene: TRBV9
clone size: NA
CDR3 protein: CASSPGLRDEQYF
CDR3 DNA: TGTGCCAGCAGTCCCGGTCTCAGGGACGAGCAGTACTTC

D gene: NA
J gene: TRBJ1-2
V gene: TRBV20-1
clone size: NA
CDR3 protein: CSASAGMSGYTF
CDR3 DNA: TGCAGTGCTAGTGCAGGGATGAGTGGCTACACCTTC

D gene: NA
J gene: TRBJ1-5
V gene: TRBV6-2/TRBV6-3
clone size: NA
CDR3 protein: CASSYRSNQPQHF
CDR3 DNA: TGTGCCAGCAGTTATAGAAGCAATCAGCCCCAGCATTTT

D gene: NA
J gene: TRBJ2-5
V gene: TRBV6-5
clone size: NA
CDR3 protein: CASSYPHREATQYF
CDR3 DNA: TGTGCCAGCAGTTACCCCCACAGGGAAGCGACCCAGTACTTC

D gene: TRBD1
J gene: TRBJ2-1
V gene: TRBV13
clone size: NA
CDR3 protein: CASSGRDRNYNEQFF
CDR3 DNA: TGTGCCAGCAGCGGGCGGGACAGGAATTACAATGAGCAGTTCTTC

D gene: NA
J gene: TRBJ2-7
V gene: TRBV11-1
clone size: once
CDR3 protein: CASSFNVGSSYEQYF
CDR3 DNA: TGTGCCAGCAGCTTTAATGTAGGGAGCTCCTACGAGCAGTACTTC

D gene: NA
J gene: TRBJ1-5
V gene: TRBV5-5
clone size: NA
CDR3 protein: CASSLDRVGNQPQHF
CDR3 DNA: TGTGCCAGCAGCTTGGACAGAGTTGGCAATCAGCCCCAGCATTTT

D gene: NA
J gene: TRBJ1-2
V gene: TRBV7-9
clone size: once
CDR3 protein: CASSWATGANYGYTF
CDR3 DNA: TGTGCCAGCAGCTGGGCGACAGGAGCTAACTATGGCTACACCTTC

D gene: NA
J gene: TRBJ1-5
V gene: TRBV5-3
clone size: NA
CDR3 protein: CATRGSNQPQHF
CDR3 DNA: TGTGCCACCCGGGGGAGCAATCAGCCCCAGCATTTT

D gene: NA
J gene: TRBJ1-4
V gene: TRBV15
clone size: NA
CDR3 protein: CATSREDRYEKLFF
CDR3 DNA: TGTGCCACCAGCAGAGAGGACAGATATGAAAAACTGTTTTTT

D gene: NA
J gene: TRBJ1-5
V gene: TRBV19
clone size: NA
CDR3 protein: CASSISRGNQPQHF
CDR3 DNA: TGTGCCAGTAGTATTAGTAGGGGAAATCAGCCCCAGCATTTT

D gene: TRBD2
J gene: TRBJ2-7
V gene: TRBV6-2/TRBV6-3
clone size: NA
CDR3 protein: CASSRDGAGGSEQYF
CDR3 DNA: TGTGCCAGCAGCCGAGACGGGGCGGGAGGGTCCGAGCAGTACTTC

D gene: TRBD1
J gene: TRBJ1-2
V gene: TRBV9
clone size: NA
CDR3 protein: CASSVGNRGDGGGYTF
CDR3 DNA: TGTGCCAGCAGCGTAGGGAACAGGGGCGATGGCGGCGGCTACACCTTC

D gene: NA
J gene: TRBJ2-1
V gene: TRBV11-2
clone size: NA
CDR3 protein: CASSLDVANEQFF
CDR3 DNA: TGTGCCAGCAGCTTAGACGTGGCCAATGAGCAGTTCTTC

D gene: TRBD1
J gene: TRBJ2-7
V gene: TRBV6-2/TRBV6-3
clone size: NA
CDR3 protein: CASSYPRDRTYEQYF
CDR3 DNA: TGTGCCAGCAGTTACCCAAGGGACAGGACCTACGAGCAGTACTTC

D gene: TRBD2
J gene: TRBJ2-7
V gene: TRBV18
clone size: once
CDR3 protein: CASSTRTSGSLYEQYF
CDR3 DNA: TGTGCCAGCTCCACCAGGACTAGCGGGAGTTTGTACGAGCAGTACTTC

D gene: NA
J gene: TRBJ1-5
V gene: TRBV15
clone size: NA
CDR3 protein: CATSTAEYNQPQHF
CDR3 DNA: TGTGCCACCAGCACCGCGGAGTACAATCAGCCCCAGCATTTT

D gene: NA
J gene: TRBJ1-3
V gene: TRBV9
clone size: NA
CDR3 protein: CASTRSGNTIYF
CDR3 DNA: TGTGCCAGCACCCGCTCTGGAAACACCATATATTTT

D gene: NA
J gene: TRBJ1-1
V gene: TRBV5-1
clone size: NA
CDR3 protein: CASSFRQANTEAFF
CDR3 DNA: TGCGCCAGCAGCTTTAGGCAGGCGAACACTGAAGCTTTCTTT

D gene: NA
J gene: TRBJ1-4
V gene: TRBV28
clone size: NA
CDR3 protein: CASRGDIATNEKLFF
CDR3 DNA: TGTGCCAGCAGAGGGGATATCGCAACTAATGAAAAACTGTTTTTT

D gene: TRBD2
J gene: TRBJ2-5
V gene: TRBV5-4
clone size: NA
CDR3 protein: CASKKTSGSEETQYF
CDR3 DNA: TGTGCCAGCAAAAAGACTAGCGGGAGCGAGGAGACCCAGTACTTC

D gene: NA
J gene: TRBJ2-7
V gene: TRBV28
clone size: few
CDR3 protein: CASSPGFTVSYEQYF
CDR3 DNA: TGTGCCAGCAGTCCAGGGTTTACTGTGTCCTACGAGCAGTACTTC

D gene: TRBD1
J gene: TRBJ1-2
V gene: TRBV19
clone size: NA
CDR3 protein: CASSMDRGFVDGYTF
CDR3 DNA: TGTGCCAGTAGTATGGACAGGGGTTTTGTCGATGGCTACACCTTC

D gene: TRBD1
J gene: TRBJ2-7
V gene: TRBV27
clone size: NA
CDR3 protein: CASSFGQGREQYF
CDR3 DNA: TGTGCCAGCAGTTTCGGACAGGGACGCGAGCAGTACTTC

D gene: NA
J gene: TRBJ2-7
V gene: TRBV11-3
clone size: NA
CDR3 protein: CASSSRQTGSYEQYF
CDR3 DNA: TGTGCCAGCAGTAGCAGACAGACAGGCTCCTACGAGCAGTACTTC